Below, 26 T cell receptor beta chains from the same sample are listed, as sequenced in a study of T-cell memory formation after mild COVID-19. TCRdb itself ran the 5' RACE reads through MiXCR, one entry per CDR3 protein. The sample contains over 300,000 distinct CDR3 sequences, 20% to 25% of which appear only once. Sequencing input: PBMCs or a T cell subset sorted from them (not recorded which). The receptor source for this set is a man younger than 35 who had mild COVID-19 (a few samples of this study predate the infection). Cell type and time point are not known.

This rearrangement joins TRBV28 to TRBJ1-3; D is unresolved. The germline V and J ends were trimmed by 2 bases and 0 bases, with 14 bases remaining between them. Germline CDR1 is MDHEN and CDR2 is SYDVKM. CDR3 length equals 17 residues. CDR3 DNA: TGTGCCAGCAGTTTAGGCGGAAACATTCTCTCTGGAAACACCATATATTTT. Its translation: CASSLGGNILSGNTIYF.

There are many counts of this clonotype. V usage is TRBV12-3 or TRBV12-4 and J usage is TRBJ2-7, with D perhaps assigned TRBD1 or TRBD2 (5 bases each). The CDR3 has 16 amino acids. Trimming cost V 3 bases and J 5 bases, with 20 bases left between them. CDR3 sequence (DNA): TGTGCCAGCAGTTTCTACAGGTTTGGGCTCGGGGACGAGCAGTACTTC. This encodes CASSFYRFGLGDEQYF.

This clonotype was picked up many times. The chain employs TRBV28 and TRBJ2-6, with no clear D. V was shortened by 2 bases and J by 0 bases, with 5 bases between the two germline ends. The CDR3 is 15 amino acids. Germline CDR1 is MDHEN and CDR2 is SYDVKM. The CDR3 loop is CASSLGNSGANVLTF. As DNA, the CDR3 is TGTGCCAGCAGTTTAGGGAACTCTGGGGCCAACGTCCTGACTTTC.

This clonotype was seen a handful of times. CDR3 in amino acids: CASSPVEGNQPQHF. The DNA for the CDR3 is TGTGCCAGCTCACCGGTCGAGGGCAATCAGCCCCAGCATTTT. The chain couples TRBV18 to TRBJ1-5; no clear D. CDR3 size: 14 residues. The germline gives CDR1 KGHSH, CDR2 LQKENI. Trimming shortened V by 3 bases and J by 2 bases, and 8 bases separated the two germline ends.

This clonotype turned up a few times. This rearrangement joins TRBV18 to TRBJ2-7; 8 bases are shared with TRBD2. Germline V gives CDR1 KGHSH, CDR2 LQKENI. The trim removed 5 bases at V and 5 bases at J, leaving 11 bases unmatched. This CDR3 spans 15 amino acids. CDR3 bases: TGTGCCAGCTCAACCCTGGCGGGGGGTTTCAACGAGCAGTACTTC. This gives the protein CASSTLAGGFNEQYF.

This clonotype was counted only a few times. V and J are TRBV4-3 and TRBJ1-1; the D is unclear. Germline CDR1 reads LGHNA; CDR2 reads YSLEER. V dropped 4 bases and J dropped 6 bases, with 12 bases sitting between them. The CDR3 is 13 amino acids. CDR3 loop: CASSRAVRAEAFF. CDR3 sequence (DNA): TGCGCCAGCAGCCGCGCGGTTAGGGCTGAAGCTTTCTTT.

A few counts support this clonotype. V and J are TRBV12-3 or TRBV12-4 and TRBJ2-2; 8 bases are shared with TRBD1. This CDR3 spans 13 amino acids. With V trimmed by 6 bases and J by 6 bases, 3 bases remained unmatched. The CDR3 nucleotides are TGTGCCAGCAGGGAGACAGGGGCCGGGGAGCTGTTTTTT. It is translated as CASRETGAGELFF.

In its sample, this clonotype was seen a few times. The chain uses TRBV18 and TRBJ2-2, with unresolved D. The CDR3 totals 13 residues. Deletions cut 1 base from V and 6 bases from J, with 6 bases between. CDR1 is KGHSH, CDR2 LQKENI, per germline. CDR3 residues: CASSPLGPGELFF. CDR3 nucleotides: TGTGCCAGCTCACCACTGGGCCCCGGGGAGCTGTTTTTT.

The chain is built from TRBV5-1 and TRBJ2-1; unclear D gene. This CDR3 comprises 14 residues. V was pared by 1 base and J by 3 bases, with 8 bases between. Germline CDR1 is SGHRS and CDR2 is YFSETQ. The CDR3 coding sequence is TGCGCCAGCAGCTTGATTGGCAGCTACAATGAGCAGTTCTTC. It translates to CASSLIGSYNEQFF.

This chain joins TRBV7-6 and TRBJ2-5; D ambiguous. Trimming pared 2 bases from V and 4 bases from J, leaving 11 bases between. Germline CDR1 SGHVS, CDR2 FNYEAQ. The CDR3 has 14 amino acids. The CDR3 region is CASSLNSLPETQYF. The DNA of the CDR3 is TGTGCCAGCAGCTTAAATAGCCTCCCAGAGACCCAGTACTTC.

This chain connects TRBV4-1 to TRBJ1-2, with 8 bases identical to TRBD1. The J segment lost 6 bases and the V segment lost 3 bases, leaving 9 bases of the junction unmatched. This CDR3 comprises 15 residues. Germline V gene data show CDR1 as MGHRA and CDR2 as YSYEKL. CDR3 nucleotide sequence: TGCGCCAGCAGCCAGATTCAGGGACAGGCGGATGGCTACACCTTC. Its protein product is CASSQIQGQADGYTF.

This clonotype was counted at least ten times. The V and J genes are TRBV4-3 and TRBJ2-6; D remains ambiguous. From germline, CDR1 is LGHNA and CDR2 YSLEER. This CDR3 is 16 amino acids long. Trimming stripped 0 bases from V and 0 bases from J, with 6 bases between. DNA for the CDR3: TGCGCCAGCAGCCAAGATATTGTCTCTGGGGCCAACGTCCTGACTTTC. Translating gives CASSQDIVSGANVLTF.

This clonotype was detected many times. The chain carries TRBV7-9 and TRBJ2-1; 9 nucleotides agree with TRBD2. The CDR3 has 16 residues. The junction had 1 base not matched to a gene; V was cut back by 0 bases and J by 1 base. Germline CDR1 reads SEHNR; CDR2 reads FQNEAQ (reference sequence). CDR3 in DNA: TGTGCCAGCAGCTTAGCACTAGCGGGTTCCTACAATGAGCAGTTCTTC. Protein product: CASSLALAGSYNEQFF.

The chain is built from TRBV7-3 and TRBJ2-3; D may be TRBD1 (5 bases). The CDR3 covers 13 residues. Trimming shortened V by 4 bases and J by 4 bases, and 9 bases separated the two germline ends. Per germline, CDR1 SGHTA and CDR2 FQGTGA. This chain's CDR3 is CASSSVGADTQYF. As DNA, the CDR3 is TGTGCCAGCAGCTCGGTAGGGGCAGATACGCAGTATTTT.

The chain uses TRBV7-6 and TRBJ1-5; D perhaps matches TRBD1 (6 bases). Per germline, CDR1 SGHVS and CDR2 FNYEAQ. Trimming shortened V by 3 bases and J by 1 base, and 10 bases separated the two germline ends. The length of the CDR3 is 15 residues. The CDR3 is CASSFRGGSNQPQHF. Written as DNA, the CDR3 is TGTGCCAGCAGCTTCAGGGGAGGCAGCAATCAGCCCCAGCATTTT.

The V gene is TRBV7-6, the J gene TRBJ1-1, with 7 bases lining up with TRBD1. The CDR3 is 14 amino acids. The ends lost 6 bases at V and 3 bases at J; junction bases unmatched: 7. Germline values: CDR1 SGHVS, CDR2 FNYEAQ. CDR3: CASSYRGGDTEAFF. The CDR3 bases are TGTGCCAGCAGTTACAGGGGTGGGGACACTGAAGCTTTCTTT.

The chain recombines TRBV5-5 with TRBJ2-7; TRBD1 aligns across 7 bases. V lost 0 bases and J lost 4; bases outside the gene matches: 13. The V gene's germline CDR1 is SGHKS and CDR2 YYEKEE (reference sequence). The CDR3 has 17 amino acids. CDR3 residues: CASSLEGAPLRGYEQYF. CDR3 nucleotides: TGTGCCAGCAGCTTGGAGGGGGCGCCTCTTCGGGGATACGAGCAGTACTTC.

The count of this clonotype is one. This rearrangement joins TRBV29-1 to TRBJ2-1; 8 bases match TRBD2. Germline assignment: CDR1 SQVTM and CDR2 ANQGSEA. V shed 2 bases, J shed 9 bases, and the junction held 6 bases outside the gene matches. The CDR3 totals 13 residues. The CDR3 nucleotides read TGCAGCGTTGAACGGGGACTAGGGAGTGAGCAGTTCTTC. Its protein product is CSVERGLGSEQFF.

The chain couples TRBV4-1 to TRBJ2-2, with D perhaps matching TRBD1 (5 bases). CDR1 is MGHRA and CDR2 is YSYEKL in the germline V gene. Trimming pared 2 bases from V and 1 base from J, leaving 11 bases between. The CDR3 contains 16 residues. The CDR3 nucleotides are TGCGCCAGCAGCCAATCCGACAGACTGAACACCGGGGAGCTGTTTTTT. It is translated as CASSQSDRLNTGELFF.

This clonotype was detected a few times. DNA for the CDR3: TGCAGTGCTAAAGGCGGGGCGGGAGATACGCAGTATTTT. Amino acid sequence: CSAKGGAGDTQYF. This chain uses TRBV20-1 with TRBJ2-3; D may be TRBD2 (6 bases). The CDR3 loop spans 13 amino acids. Germline CDR1 and CDR2: DFQATT and SNEGSKA (reference sequence). V gave up 4 bases and J gave up 5 bases, with 13 bases separating them.

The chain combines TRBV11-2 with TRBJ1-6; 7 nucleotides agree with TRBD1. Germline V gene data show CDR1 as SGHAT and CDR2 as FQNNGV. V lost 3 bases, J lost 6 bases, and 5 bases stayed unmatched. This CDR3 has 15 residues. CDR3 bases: TGTGCCAGCAGCTTTACGGACAGGTTTAATTCACCCCTCCACTTT. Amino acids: CASSFTDRFNSPLHF. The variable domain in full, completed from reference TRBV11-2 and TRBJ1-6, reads EAGVAQSPRYKIIEKRQSVAFWCNPISGHATLYWYQQILGQGPKLLIQFQNNGVVDDSQLPKDRFSAERLKGVDSTLKIQPAKLEDSAVYLCASSFTDRFNSPLHFGNGTRLTVT.

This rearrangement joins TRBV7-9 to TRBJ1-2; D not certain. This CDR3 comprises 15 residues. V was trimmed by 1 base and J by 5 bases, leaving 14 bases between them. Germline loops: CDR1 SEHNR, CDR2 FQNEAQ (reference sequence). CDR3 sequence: CASSLVQDGHYGYTF. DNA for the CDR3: TGTGCCAGCAGCTTAGTGCAGGACGGTCATTATGGCTACACCTTC.

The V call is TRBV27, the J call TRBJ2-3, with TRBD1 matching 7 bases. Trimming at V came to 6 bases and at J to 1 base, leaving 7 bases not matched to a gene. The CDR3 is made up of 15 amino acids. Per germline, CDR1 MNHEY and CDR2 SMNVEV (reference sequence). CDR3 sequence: CASSRTQGGTDTQYF. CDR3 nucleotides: TGTGCCAGCAGCCGTACTCAGGGGGGCACAGATACGCAGTATTTT.

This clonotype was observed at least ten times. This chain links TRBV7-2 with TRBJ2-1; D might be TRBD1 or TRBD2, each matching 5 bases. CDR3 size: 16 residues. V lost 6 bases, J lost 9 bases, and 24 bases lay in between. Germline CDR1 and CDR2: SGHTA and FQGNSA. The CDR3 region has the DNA TGTGCCAGCAGGCGGCACCGGGACGCCCGTATTCGTGAGCAGTTCTTC. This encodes CASRRHRDARIREQFF.

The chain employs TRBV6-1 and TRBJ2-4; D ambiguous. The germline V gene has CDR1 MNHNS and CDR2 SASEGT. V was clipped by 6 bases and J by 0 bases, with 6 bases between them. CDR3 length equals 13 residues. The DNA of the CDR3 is TGTGCCAGCAGGGTCCTAGCCAAAAACATTCAGTACTTC. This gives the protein CASRVLAKNIQYF.

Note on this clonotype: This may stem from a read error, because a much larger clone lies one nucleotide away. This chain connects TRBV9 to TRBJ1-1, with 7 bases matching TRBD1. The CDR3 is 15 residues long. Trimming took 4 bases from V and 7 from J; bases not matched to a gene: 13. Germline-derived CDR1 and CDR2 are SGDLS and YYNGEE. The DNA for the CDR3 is TGTGCCAGCAGCTCCTCTATGGGGCAGGGGGGTGAAGCTTTCTTT. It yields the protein CASSSSMGQGGEAFF.